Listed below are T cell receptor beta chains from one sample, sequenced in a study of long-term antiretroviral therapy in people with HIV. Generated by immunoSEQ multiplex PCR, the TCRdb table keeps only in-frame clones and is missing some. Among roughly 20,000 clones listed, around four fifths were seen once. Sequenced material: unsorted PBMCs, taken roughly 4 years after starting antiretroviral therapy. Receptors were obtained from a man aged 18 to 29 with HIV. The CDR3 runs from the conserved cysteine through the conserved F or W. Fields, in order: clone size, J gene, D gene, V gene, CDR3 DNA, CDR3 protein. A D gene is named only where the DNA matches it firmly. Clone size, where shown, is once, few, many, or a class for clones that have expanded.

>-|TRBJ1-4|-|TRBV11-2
TGTGCCAGCAGCTTGGCTGGTGTTGAAAAACTGTTTTTT
CASSLAGVEKLFF
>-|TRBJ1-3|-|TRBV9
TGTGCCAGCAGCGACAAAACCTCTGGAAACACCATATATTTT
CASSDKTSGNTIYF
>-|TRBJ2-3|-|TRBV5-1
TGCGCCAGCAGCTTGGTTGCGGGGAGCACAGATACGCAGTATTTT
CASSLVAGSTDTQYF
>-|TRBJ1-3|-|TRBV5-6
TGTGCCAGCAGCTTGCCTTACTACGACTCTGGAAACACCATATATTTT
CASSLPYYDSGNTIYF
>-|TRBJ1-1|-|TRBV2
TGTGCCAGCAGTTCTAACCTTGGGTCGACTGAAGCTTTCTTT
CASSSNLGSTEAFF
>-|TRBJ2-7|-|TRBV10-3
TGTGCCACCGGGCCGGGAGATTCCTACGAGCAGTACTTC
CATGPGDSYEQYF
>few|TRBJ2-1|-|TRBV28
TGTGCCAGCAGGCAGAGACAGGGAGGTGGGAATGAGCAGTTCTTC
CASRQRQGGGNEQFF
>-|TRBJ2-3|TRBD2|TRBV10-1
TGCGCCAGCAGTGTACTAGCGACTAGCACAGATACGCAGTATTTT
CASSVLATSTDTQYF
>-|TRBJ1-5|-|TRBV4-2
TGTGCCAGCAGCCAAGGAGAAGGGACACATAGCAATCAGCCCCAGCATTTT
CASSQGEGTHSNQPQHF
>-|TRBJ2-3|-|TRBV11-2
TGTGCCAGCAGCCTTATTAGGGCAGATACGCAGTATTTT
CASSLIRADTQYF
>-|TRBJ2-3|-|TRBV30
TGTGCCTGCGAAGGCGTGAGCACAGATACGCAGTATTTT
CACEGVSTDTQYF
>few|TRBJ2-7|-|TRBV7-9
TGTGCCAGCAGCCCGACGGCCTCATACGAGCAGTACTTC
CASSPTASYEQYF
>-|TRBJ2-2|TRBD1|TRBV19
TGTGCCAGTAGTATCGCCGCGACAGGGAGAACCGGGGAGCTGTTTTTT
CASSIAATGRTGELFF
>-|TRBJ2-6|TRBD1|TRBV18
TGTGCCAGCTCACCCTACGGACAGGGACTGTCCTCTGGGGCCAACGTCCTGACTTTC
CASSPYGQGLSSGANVLTF
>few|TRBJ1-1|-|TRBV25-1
TGTGCCAGCAGCCGGACGAGAGACACTGAAGCTTTCTTT
CASSRTRDTEAFF
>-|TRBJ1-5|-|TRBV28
TGTGCCAGCAGTTTAAGGACAGTCATCGATCAGCCCCAGCATTTT
CASSLRTVIDQPQHF
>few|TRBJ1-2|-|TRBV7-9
TGTGCCAGCAGCTTAGACTATGGCTACACCTTC
CASSLDYGYTF
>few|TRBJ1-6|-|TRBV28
TGTGCCAGCAGCGGGGGCTCCCATAATTCACCCCTCCACTTT
CASSGGSHNSPLHF
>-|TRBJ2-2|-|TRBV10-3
TGTGCCATCGGGCGGTTGGAGGACGGAGACACCGGGGAGCTGTTTTTT
CAIGRLEDGDTGELFF
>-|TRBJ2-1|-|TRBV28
TGTGCCACCCTACGGACGGATGAGCAGTTCTTC
CATLRTDEQFF
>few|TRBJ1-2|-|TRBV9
TGTGCCAGCAGCGGTCGGGTATCTAACTATGGCTACACCTTC
CASSGRVSNYGYTF
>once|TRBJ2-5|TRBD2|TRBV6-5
TGTGCCAGCAGTTGGCTAGCGGGGGAGTACCAAGAGACCCAGTACTTC
CASSWLAGEYQETQYF